What follows is one T cell receptor beta chain and its context. TCRdb's table, derived via immunoSEQ multiplex PCR, lists solely in-frame clones and lacks some. The sample lists roughly 190,000 clones, nearly 90% occurring once. The data were taken from a study of blood T cell repertoires in COVID-19. Overall study context: The United States, Italy and Spain provided the acute and convalescent COVID-19 samples.

The CDR3 has 15 amino acids. Trimming stripped 0 bases from V and 0 bases from J, with 6 bases between. CDR1 is SSHAT, CDR2 FNYEAQ, per germline (reference sequence). The TCR was taken from a man aged 55 to 70 with active or convalescent COVID-19. The chain couples TRBV7-7 to TRBJ2-1, with D unresolved. The specimen sequenced was peripheral blood. The CDR3 region has the DNA TGTGCCAGCAGCTTAGCCCTGAGCTCCTACAATGAGCAGTTCTTC. This sequence encodes CASSLALSSYNEQFF. Supplemented by reference TRBV7-7 and TRBJ2-1, the full variable domain reads GAGVSQSPRYKVTKRGQDVTLRCDPISSHATLYWYQQALGQGPEFLTYFNYEAQPDKSGLPSDRFSAERPEGSISTLTIQRTEQRDSAMYRCASSLALSSYNEQFFGPGTRLTVL.